The sequence of this T cell receptor beta chain was determined in a study of tumor and adjacent non-tumor tissue in lung cancer. TCRbeta libraries were built with three rounds of nested PCR, modified from ARM-PCR. TCRdb recomputed calls from the multiplex PCR reads with MiXCR, one row per CDR3 protein. Seen here are under 95,000 distinct CDR3 sequences, 67% observed once, and the top ten hold 18%. V lost 5 bases and J lost 10, with 15 bases in between. The germline gives CDR1 MDHEN, CDR2 SYDVKM. This CDR3 has 14 amino acids. General study points: Significantly higher TCR diversity was found in tumor than normal lung.

This sample's RNA came from whole unsorted tissue. This clonotype occurred many times. Its antigen remains unknown. The sample consisted of lung tumor tissue. This chain joins TRBV28 and TRBJ1-6; no reliable D call. This TCR came from a man aged 55 to 70 with non-small cell lung cancer. The CDR3 loop is CASSGGNGYSPLHF. The CDR3 DNA follows: TGTGCCAGCAGTGGAGGCAATGGGTACTCACCCCTCCACTTT.